Here is one T cell receptor beta chain with its context. This clone has ten or more counts. This clone's antigen is unknown. No qualities accompany the bases; no much larger clone lies one base away. This entry comes from a study of beta chain features in type 1 diabetes (dated by TCRdb to 2016 to 2019). With regard to the full study: Patients and healthy donors did not differ in mean age, gender distribution, total cell number or subset yield. A total of some 100,000,000 sorted cells were examined across all samples, and a strong correlation was observed between cell number per subset and RNA yield. The study compared the TCRB repertoires of sorted circulating CD4+ T cell subsets in recently diagnosed type 1 diabetes patients with those in matched healthy donors. Whereas all 30 or so donors provided naive and central memory subsets, regulatory and stem cell-like memory subsets were isolated from just 8 patients and roughly 8 healthy donors. The investigation overall reported the following: Naive, central memory and regulatory TCRB repertoires appeared to be more alike among patients than among healthy donors. Shorter templates might have been favored by PCR, but patient and control samples were amplified and corrected together, so both groups would have been affected equally by any skew. Because cDNA rather than genomic DNA was sequenced, highly expressing activated cells could have been over-represented, although no difference in activation and CD3 levels was found between groups. Patients with type 1 diabetes made fewer insertions and deleted more nucleotides at VDJ recombination sites, implying thymic rearrangement abnormalities. Type 1 diabetes patients showed a moderate but significant shortening of TCRB CDR3 length in all four CD4+ subsets. Only small numbers of individuals were included in the HLA sub-analyses, which left unresolved whether HLA type had any influence on TCRB rearrangement.

All of the isolated RNA was reverse transcribed with the High Capacity cDNA Reverse Transcription Kit, so expressed TCRB transcripts were sequenced. Deep immunoSEQ sequencing was performed on naive, central memory and regulatory T cell samples, with an average of roughly 3.5 million total reads per sample. After sorted cells were lysed in RLT buffer, RNA was extracted with DNase-treated RNeasy Micro or Mini kits, with the choice depending on cell number. To prevent cross-contamination, every cell subset was processed on its own, while patient and healthy donor samples were processed together. The immunoSEQ multiplex PCR was used to amplify TCRB sequences from cDNA, generating 87-bp fragments that spanned the CDR3 region. Sequencing of the amplicons was performed on the Illumina HiSeq platform. Per the original workflow: Synthetic template baselines were used to correct PCR bias computationally, reads within Hamming distance 2 were collapsed together, and singletons that could not be merged were discarded. Reads were aligned against IMGT to assign V, D and J genes, CDR3 length and insertions or deletions at six rearrangement sites. Within each subset, clonotype counts were normalized to sorted cell number, after which true diversity and Gini coefficients were computed with the tcR R package. The overlap coefficient, calculated on TCRB nucleotide sequences, was used to quantify repertoire sharing. TCRdb holds this immuneACCESS table with in-frame rearrangements only. Some clones are missing; in checked studies, unresolved V genes explain under half, and the rest has no known cause. The D gene and trimming were derived from the DNA, and the V and J assignments and clone size from that table. Counted in this sample were around 250,000 clones; 25% to 30% of them appeared once. The ten largest clones take up under 4.5% of the sample.

Each donor gave one peripheral blood draw, averaging approximately 0.12 L, which was collected into heparinised tubes. Naive, central memory, regulatory and stem cell-like memory CD4+ T cells were sorted on a BD FACSAria II using a panel including CD45RO, CCR7, CD25, CD127, CD95 and CD27. Every sorted population had a purity above 98%. PBMCs were isolated immediately by Lymphoprep density gradient centrifugation and stained directly without culture. To minimize batch effects, samples were stained and sorted in pairs, one healthy donor with one patient per experiment. From the cysteine through the phenylalanine, the CDR3 covers 15 amino acids. The DNA shown is the 45-base CDR3, in frame from base 1. The germline V gene yields KGHSH for CDR1 and LQKENI for CDR2. V gives up 5 bases and J gives up 3 bases, and the segment between their germline ends measures 17 bases.

The V and J segments used are TRBV18 and TRBJ2-7; a tentative D match to TRBD1 spans 6 bases. Sequences were obtained from central memory CD4+ T cells from blood. The TCR comes from a man aged 30 to 45 in good health. The DNA sequence is as follows: TGTGCCAGCTCAGCCCGGGACAAGACAGGCTACGAGCAGTACTTC. Translated, this is CASSARDKTGYEQYF.